This T cell receptor (beta chain) comes out of a study of response to subunit inactivated influenza vaccine. Study conclusions and caveats: Only a handful of new T cells, the authors suggested, are recruited with each seasonal influenza vaccination.

TCRdb re-called the RT-PCR reads through MiXCR, storing one row per CDR3 protein. The profile shows 550,000 to 800,000 distinct CDR3 sequences, around a sixth of them singletons. There are a few counts of this clonotype. Antigen: not known. This specimen was PBMCs from blood, taken 12 days after vaccination. The sequence was obtained from a man aged 45-65 years who received an inactivated influenza vaccine.

The CDR3 DNA sequence: TGTGCCAGCGTAGGCGCCGGATGGTACACTGAAGCTTTCTTT. This encodes CASVGAGWYTEAFF. The V gene is TRBV6-2 or TRBV6-3, the J gene TRBJ1-1, with unresolved D. Germline V gives CDR1 MNHEY, CDR2 SVGEGT. This CDR3 comprises 14 residues. V lost 8 bases and J lost 3, with 16 bases in between.